This T cell receptor (beta chain) was captured in a study of blood T cell repertoires in COVID-19 (dated by TCRdb to about 2020). Looking at the study overall: Samples covering the acute and convalescent phases of COVID-19 were provided by collaborators in the United States, Italy and Spain. The prospective study material was composed of cDNA or gDNA derived from T cells, B-cell-depleted T cells, or PBMCs. Subjects who had been exposed to COVID-19, were actively infected with it, or had recovered from it provided the deeply sampled blood TCRbeta repertoires that made up the dataset. A freely available public database, intended as a resource for researchers studying the immune response to SARS-CoV-2, is where the repertoires were released. The samples were drawn from two sources: the first 160 participants of the ongoing ImmuneRACE study, and 1,200 or so subjects contributed by 6 global collaborators. Sample metadata almost always included a de-identified subject ID, COVID-19 status, age in years and sex. Where available, HLA class I and class II types were obtained from metadata supplied by the sample provider rather than from assay-based typing. Study-level results and caveats: How much clinical and demographic metadata was included differed by source and by participant, and the metadata was provided uncurated.

In regard to this clone: No antigen is known for it. Base-call qualities are not available, and no considerably larger clone is one nucleotide away. Other DNA sequences from this sample encode an identical CDR3 as well.

V and J are truncated by 2 bases and 4 bases respectively, leaving an intervening sequence of 6 bases. The CDR3 spans 13 residues, from the cysteine through the phenylalanine. Left in the record is the CDR3 DNA by itself, 39 bases read in frame from the first base. Via the germline V gene, CDR1 is MDHEN and CDR2 SYDVKM. TCRbeta CDR3 regions were amplified from genomic DNA by means of the immunoSEQ Assay, a bias-controlled multiplex PCR. Per the original workflow: Within the assay, amplification of reference gene primers was used to estimate how many nucleated cells each sample contained. Sequence reads were collapsed and filtered to measure the absolute abundance of every unique TCRbeta CDR3 rearrangement. For each sample, productive Simpson clonality was calculated as the square root of Simpson's diversity index across productive rearrangements. TCRdb took this table from immuneACCESS and kept in-frame rearrangements with V and J called. Such tables lack part of the clones; where checked against another copy, unresolved V genes explain under half of the gap, and the rest is unexplained. V, J and clone size derive from that table, while D and trimming were established from the DNA sequence. In all, the sample holds around 310,000 clones, and 89% of those were seen once. Jointly, the top ten make up more than 9% of the sample.

Participants in the prospective study were aged about 18 to 90 years, lived in under 30 United States geographic areas, and enrolled through a virtual design. Cohort assignment in the prospective study relied on participant-reported clinical history from a screening survey and a study questionnaire. For ImmuneRACE Cohort 3, a participant was defined as recovered based on two consecutive negative NP/OP PCR tests, clearance by a healthcare professional, or resolution of symptoms. In the prospective study, whole blood, serum and a nasopharyngeal or oropharyngeal swab were collected from each participant by mobile phlebotomists. Additional blood draws and questionnaires over a 2-month period could optionally be provided by prospective study participants. Prospective study blood samples were shipped either frozen or at room temperature before DNA extraction.

Sequencing used PBMCs or T cells enriched from blood (not recorded which). This TCR was sampled from a woman under 40 who had recovered from COVID-19. The chain uses TRBV28 and TRBJ1-5; perhaps TRBD1 is the D gene, with 6 bases matching. The nucleotide sequence reads as follows: TGTGCCAGCAGTTTAACAGGGAATCAGCCCCAGCATTTT. Translated, this is CASSLTGNQPQHF.